This T cell receptor (beta chain) came from a study of blood T cell repertoires in COVID-19. About the study: Material from acute and convalescent COVID-19 was sourced from the United States, Italy and Spain.

Clones were read by immunoSEQ multiplex PCR, and TCRdb kept only the in-frame ones, dropping some. Among under 85,000 clones listed, around 87% were seen once. The V end was cut by 1 base, the J end by 6 bases, with 12 bases between. The CDR3 loop spans 15 amino acids. Germline CDR1 reads SGHVS; CDR2 reads FNYEAQ. Input material: peripheral blood. The chain carries TRBV7-6 and TRBJ2-2, with D possibly TRBD1 on 6 matching bases. The TCR originated in a man aged 50-60 years with acute or convalescent COVID-19. CDR3 sequence reads: CASSLGAGAAGELFF. Written as DNA, the CDR3 is TGTGCCAGCAGCTTAGGGGCAGGGGCGGCCGGGGAGCTGTTTTTT.